This note documents a single T cell receptor (beta chain) sequence. Its cognate antigen is unknown. This sample stems from a study of OX40 agonist ivuxolimab in advanced cancers. Study-wide results and caveats: At doses 0.1 to 3.0 mg/kg, CD4+ and CD8+ clones expanded. On average, a greater number of expanded clones characterised CD8+ T cells relative to CD4+.

Sequencing was performed with immunoSEQ multiplex PCR; in TCRdb, only in-frame clones are kept and a portion is missing. The table has over 30,000 clones, about 92% seen once; the top ten hold around 0.84%. Germline loops: CDR1 SNHLY, CDR2 FYNNEI. This CDR3 comprises 14 residues. V lost 6 bases and J lost 7; bases outside the gene matches: 12. V and J are TRBV2 and TRBJ2-7; 7 bases agree with TRBD1. The TCR comes from an adult with an advanced solid tumor such as melanoma, head and neck, liver or kidney cancer. The starting material was CD4+ or CD8+ T cells sorted from blood, obtained in a trial of the OX40 agonist ivuxolimab. The CDR3 reads CASRRQGDLGEQYF. The CDR3 DNA reads as TGTGCCAGCAGAAGACAGGGCGATTTGGGGGAGCAGTACTTC.